Reported below is one T cell receptor beta chain. As yet, its antigen is unknown. Sequencing used immunoSEQ multiplex PCR; TCRdb keeps in-frame clones, though not all of them. The sample consists of just under 85,000 clones, around 90% of them appearing once. This sample is drawn from a study of graft-versus-host responses after intestinal transplantation. The germline V gene encodes CDR1 SGHRS and CDR2 YFSETQ. The CDR3 loop spans 16 amino acids. The germline V and J ends were trimmed by 1 base and 0 bases, with 10 bases remaining between them. The sequencing used unstimulated CD8+ T cells sorted from spleen or lymph node cells, collected before transplant. J is TRBJ2-2 and V is TRBV5-1; TRBD2 might be the D (5 bases). The receptor was isolated from a human donor who was the organ donor for an intestinal transplant. The chain's CDR3 is CASSLTGITNTGELFF. CDR3 in DNA: TGCGCCAGCAGCTTGACCGGGATCACGAACACCGGGGAGCTGTTTTTT.